Following are 8 T cell receptor beta chains from one sample sequenced in a study of blood T cell repertoires in COVID-19. Using immunoSEQ multiplex PCR, the repertoire was profiled, and TCRdb retains in-frame clones only, with some absent. The data hold about 140,000 clones, with just under 85% observed a single time. The sequenced sample was PBMCs or T cells enriched from blood (not recorded which). The receptors were gathered from a woman aged 45-65 years with acute COVID-19.

This chain joins TRBV28 and TRBJ1-6, with 7 bases identical to TRBD1. The CDR3 is made up of 15 amino acids. Trimming at V came to 4 bases and at J to 7 bases, leaving 7 bases not matched to a gene. CDR1 and CDR2 from the germline V gene are MDHEN and SYDVKM. CDR3 sequence: CASSSLRTGNSPLHF. The CDR3 DNA follows: TGTGCCAGCAGTTCATTACGGACAGGAAATTCACCCCTCCACTTT.

This rearrangement joins TRBV27 to TRBJ2-2; 9 positions match TRBD2. After removal of 6 bases from V and 1 base from J, the junction contained 6 bases not matched to a gene. This CDR3 contains 16 residues. CDR1 and CDR2 from the germline V gene are MNHEY and SMNVEV (reference sequence). The CDR3 is CASRDSGSGNTGELFF. For the CDR3, the DNA is TGTGCCAGCAGAGATAGCGGGAGCGGGAACACCGGGGAGCTGTTTTTT.

The chain links TRBV11-3 to TRBJ2-7; TRBD1 matches 9 bases. Germline V gene sequence: CDR1 SGHNT, CDR2 YENEEA. With V trimmed by 5 bases and J by 0 bases, 5 bases remained unmatched. The length of the CDR3 is 15 residues. The CDR3 region is CASSPVGQGSYEQYF. In nucleotides, the CDR3 is TGTGCCAGCAGCCCTGTGGGACAGGGCTCCTACGAGCAGTACTTC.

The chain uses TRBV5-6 and TRBJ2-5, with 8 positions matching TRBD1. V was clipped by 3 bases and J by 1 base; unmatched bases: 11. The CDR3 is made up of 17 amino acids. The germline V gene encodes CDR1 SGHDT and CDR2 YYEEEE. The CDR3 loop reads CASSSGWTGFSQETQYF. CDR3 sequence (DNA): TGTGCCAGCAGCTCCGGATGGACAGGGTTTAGCCAAGAGACCCAGTACTTC.

The chain recombines TRBV5-1 with TRBJ1-2, with 9 bases lining up with TRBD1. J was trimmed by 8 bases and V by 3 bases; bases with no gene match: 11. The CDR3 is made up of 15 amino acids. Germline CDR1 reads SGHRS; CDR2 reads YFSETQ. The DNA of the CDR3 is TGCGCCAGCAGCTCCCAACGAACAGGGGGCCAAGGCTACACCTTC. Its translation is CASSSQRTGGQGYTF.

This chain connects TRBV3-1 (or the pseudogene TRBV3-2) to TRBJ2-3, with 10 nucleotides matching TRBD1. CDR3 length: 16 residues. J lost 1 base, V lost 4 bases, and 5 bases had no gene match. Germline lookup yields CDR1 LGHDT and CDR2 YNNKEL (reference sequence). The CDR3 reads CASSPRQGAGTDTQYF. CDR3 bases: TGTGCCAGCAGCCCGAGACAGGGGGCGGGCACAGATACGCAGTATTTT.

This chain's CDR3 is CASRGRASGRGETQYF. CDR3 sequence (DNA): TGTGCCAGCAGAGGAAGGGCTAGCGGGAGGGGGGAGACCCAGTACTTC. The rearrangement uses TRBV11-2 and TRBJ2-5, with 12 nucleotides matching TRBD2. The V segment lost 6 bases and the J segment 5 bases; nucleotides outside the gene matches: 10. Germline CDR1 reads SGHAT; CDR2 reads FQNNGV. CDR3 length: 16 amino acids.

This clone came up once. The junction departs from the called germline gene at one end, perhaps through a read error. This chain connects TRBV20-1 to TRBJ2-1; 12 positions agree with TRBD2. Germline assignment: CDR1 DFQATT and CDR2 SNEGSKA (reference sequence). There are 12 residues in the CDR3. The CDR3 nucleotides are TGCAGTGCTAGTTGGCTAGCGGGAGGGGAGATCTTC. Translation: CSASWLAGGEIF.